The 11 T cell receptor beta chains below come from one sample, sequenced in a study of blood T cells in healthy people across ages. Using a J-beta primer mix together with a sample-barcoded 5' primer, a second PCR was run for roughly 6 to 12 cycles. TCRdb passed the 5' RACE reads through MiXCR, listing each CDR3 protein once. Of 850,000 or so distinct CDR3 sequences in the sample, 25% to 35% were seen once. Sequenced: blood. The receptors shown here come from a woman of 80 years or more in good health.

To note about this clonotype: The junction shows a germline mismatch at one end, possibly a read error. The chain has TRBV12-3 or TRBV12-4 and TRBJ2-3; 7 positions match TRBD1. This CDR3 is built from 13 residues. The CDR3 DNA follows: TGTGCCAGCAGTACTGTGGGGACAGATGCGCAGTATTTT. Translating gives CASSTVGTDAQYF.

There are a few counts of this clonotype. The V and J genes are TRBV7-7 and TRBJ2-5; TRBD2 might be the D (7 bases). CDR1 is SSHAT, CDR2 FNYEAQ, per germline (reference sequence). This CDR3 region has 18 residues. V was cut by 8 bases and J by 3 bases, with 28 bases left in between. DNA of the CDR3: TGTGCCAGCGCCAGAGCGACAGGAGGGGGGGGAGTGAAAGAGACCCAGTACTTC. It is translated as CASARATGGGGVKETQYF.

The CDR3 region has the DNA TGTGCCAGCCCCCTCCTGGGCGGGAGCCCTTGTACCGACGAGCAGTACTTC. Encoded protein: CASPLLGGSPCTDEQYF. J is TRBJ2-7 and V is TRBV7-9; 7 positions match TRBD2. In germline, CDR1 is SEHNR, CDR2 FQNEAQ (reference sequence). This CDR3 comprises 17 residues. V lost 8 bases, J lost 5 bases, and 21 bases stayed unmatched. The entire variable domain, with the rest obtained from reference TRBV7-9 and TRBJ2-7, is as follows: DTGVSQNPRHKITKRGQNVTFRCDPISEHNRLYWYRQTLGQGPEFLTYFQNEAQLEKSRLLSDRFSAERPKGSFSTLEIQRTEQGDSAMYLCASPLLGGSPCTDEQYFGPGTRLTVT.

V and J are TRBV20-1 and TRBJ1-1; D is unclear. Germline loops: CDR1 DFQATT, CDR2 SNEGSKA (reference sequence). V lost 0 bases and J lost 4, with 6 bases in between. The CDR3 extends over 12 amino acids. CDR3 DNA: TGCAGTGCTAGAGACCCGAGCACTGAAGCTTTCTTT. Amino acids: CSARDPSTEAFF.

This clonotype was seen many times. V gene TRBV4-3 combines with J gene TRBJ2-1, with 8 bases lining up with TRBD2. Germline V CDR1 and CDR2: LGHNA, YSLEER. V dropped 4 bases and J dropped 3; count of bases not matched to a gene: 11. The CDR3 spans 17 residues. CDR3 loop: CASSPSPPAGVYNEQFF. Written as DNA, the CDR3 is TGCGCCAGCAGCCCCTCCCCCCCAGCGGGGGTCTACAATGAGCAGTTCTTC.

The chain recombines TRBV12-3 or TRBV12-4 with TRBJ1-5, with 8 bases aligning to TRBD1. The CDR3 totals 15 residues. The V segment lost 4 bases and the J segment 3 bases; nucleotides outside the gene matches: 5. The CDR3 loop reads CASSYRTGINQPQHF. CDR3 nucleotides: TGTGCCAGCAGTTATAGGACAGGGATCAATCAGCCCCAGCATTTT.

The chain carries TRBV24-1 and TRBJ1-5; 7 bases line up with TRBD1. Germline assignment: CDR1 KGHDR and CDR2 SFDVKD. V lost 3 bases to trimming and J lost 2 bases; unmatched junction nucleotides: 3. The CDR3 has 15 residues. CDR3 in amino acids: CATSDPGGGNQPQHF. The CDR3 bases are TGTGCCACCAGTGATCCAGGGGGTGGCAATCAGCCCCAGCATTTT.

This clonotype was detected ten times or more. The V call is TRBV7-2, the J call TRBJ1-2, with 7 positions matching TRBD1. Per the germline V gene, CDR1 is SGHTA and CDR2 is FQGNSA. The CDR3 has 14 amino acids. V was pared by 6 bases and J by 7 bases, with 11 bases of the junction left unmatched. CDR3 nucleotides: TGTGCCAGCAGTCCTATTGACAGGGATAGTGGCTACACCTTC. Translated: CASSPIDRDSGYTF.

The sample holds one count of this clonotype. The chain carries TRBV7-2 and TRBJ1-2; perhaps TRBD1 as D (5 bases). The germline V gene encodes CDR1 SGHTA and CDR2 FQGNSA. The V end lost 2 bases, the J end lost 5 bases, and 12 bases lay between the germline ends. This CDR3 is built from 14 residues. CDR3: CASSLLYEGYGYTF. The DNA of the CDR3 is TGTGCCAGCAGCTTATTATATGAGGGGTATGGCTACACCTTC.

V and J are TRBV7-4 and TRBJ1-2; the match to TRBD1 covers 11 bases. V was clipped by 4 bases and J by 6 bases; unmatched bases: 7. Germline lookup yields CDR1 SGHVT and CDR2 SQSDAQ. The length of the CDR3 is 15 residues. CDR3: CASSYRDRGVHGYTF. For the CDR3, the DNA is TGTGCCAGCAGCTACCGGGACAGGGGGGTTCATGGCTACACCTTC.

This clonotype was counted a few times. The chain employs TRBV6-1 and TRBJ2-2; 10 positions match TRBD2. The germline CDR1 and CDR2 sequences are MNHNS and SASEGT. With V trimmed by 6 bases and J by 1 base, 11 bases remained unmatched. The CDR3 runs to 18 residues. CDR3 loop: CASRRSLAGGLNTGELFF. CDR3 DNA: TGTGCCAGCAGACGGTCCTTAGCGGGGGGCTTGAACACCGGGGAGCTGTTTTTT.